Each of the 25 T cell receptor beta chains below was sequenced from the same sample in a study of blood T cell repertoires in COVID-19. TCRdb's copy holds only in-frame clones and misses some; the assay was immunoSEQ multiplex PCR. This repertoire shows some 170,000 clones, 90% found once; its top ten account for roughly a sixth. Source material: peripheral blood. All receptors derive from a man in his fifties or sixties with active or convalescent COVID-19.

This rearrangement joins TRBV6-2 or TRBV6-3 to TRBJ2-7; 9 bases match TRBD1. Germline loops: CDR1 MNHEY, CDR2 SVGEGT. Trimming took 3 bases from V and 2 from J; bases not matched to a gene: 5. This CDR3 has 15 amino acids. Written as DNA, the CDR3 is TGTGCCAGCAGTTATCCGGGACAGGGAACCTACGAGCAGTACTTC. Its protein is CASSYPGQGTYEQYF.

The chain links TRBV6-5 to TRBJ2-1; 8 positions match TRBD1. CDR1 MNHEY and CDR2 SVGAGI come from the germline V gene. V shed 5 bases, J shed 6 bases, and the junction held 6 bases outside the gene matches. The CDR3 consists of 14 residues. CDR3 in DNA: TGTGCCAGCAGTCCCCGGACAGGGAGCAATGAGCAGTTCTTC. As protein: CASSPRTGSNEQFF.

This clone was seen a few times. J is TRBJ2-7 and V is TRBV7-2; 10 nucleotides line up with TRBD2. CDR1 and CDR2 (germline): SGHTA, FQGNSA. This CDR3 has 15 amino acids. V was clipped by 2 bases and J by 5 bases; unmatched bases: 6. The chain's CDR3 is CASSLMGLAFDEQYF. In DNA form, the CDR3 reads TGTGCCAGCAGCTTAATGGGACTAGCGTTCGACGAGCAGTACTTC.

The V call is TRBV2, the J call TRBJ1-5; D unclear. V was trimmed by 6 bases and J by 1 base, leaving 13 bases between them. Germline CDR1 reads SNHLY; CDR2 reads FYNNEI. This CDR3 has 15 amino acids. CDR3 protein: CASRGESRSNQPQHF. CDR3 nucleotides: TGTGCCAGCAGGGGAGAGAGTCGCAGCAATCAGCCCCAGCATTTT.

The DNA for the CDR3 is TGTGCCAGCAGCGCGAAGCGGGTGTCGACTAGCGGAAACCAAGAGACCCAGTACTTC. Translating gives CASSAKRVSTSGNQETQYF. The rearrangement links TRBV7-2 to TRBJ2-5, with 9 bases fitting TRBD2. The CDR3 is made up of 19 amino acids. Per germline, CDR1 SGHTA and CDR2 FQGNSA. With V trimmed by 5 bases and J by 0 bases, 16 bases remained unmatched.

The J gene is TRBJ2-7, the V gene TRBV5-6, with D maybe TRBD1 (6 bases). This CDR3 is 14 amino acids long. Trimming removed 1 base at V and 4 bases at J, with 12 bases between. Germline V gene lookup returns CDR1 SGHDT and CDR2 YYEEEE. The CDR3 reads CASSLILGGYEQYF. Here the CDR3 DNA reads TGTGCCAGCAGCTTGATACTAGGGGGTTACGAGCAGTACTTC.

The chain links TRBV5-1 to TRBJ2-3, with TRBD2 matching 10 bases. V lost 0 bases, J lost 5 bases, and 15 bases stayed unmatched. CDR1 and CDR2 from the germline V gene are SGHRS and YFSETQ. The CDR3 loop spans 19 amino acids. The CDR3 loop reads CASSLGRPPLAGEVDTQYF. CDR3 in DNA: TGCGCCAGCAGCTTGGGGAGGCCCCCCCTAGCGGGGGAGGTAGATACGCAGTATTTT. The full variable domain, rest sourced from reference TRBV5-1 and TRBJ2-3, is KAGVTQTPRYLIKTRGQQVTLSCSPISGHRSVSWYQQTPGQGLQFLFEYFSETQRNKGNFPGRFSGRQFSNSRSEMNVSTLELGDSALYLCASSLGRPPLAGEVDTQYFGPGTRLTVL.

Remarks on this clone: A junction end diverges from the germline sequence, so it may reflect a read error. The chain uses TRBV19 and TRBJ1-1; 8 bases map to TRBD1. The CDR3 is 15 residues long. CDR1 and CDR2 from the germline V gene are LNHDA and SQIVND (reference sequence). The chain's CDR3 is CASSGQGTVNAEAFF. DNA of the CDR3: TGTGCCAGTAGTGGACAGGGTACGGTGAACGCTGAAGCTTTCTTT.

The chain has TRBV7-9 and TRBJ1-3; 7 positions match TRBD1. The junction had 14 bases not matched to a gene; V was cut back by 5 bases and J by 1 base. Germline values: CDR1 SEHNR, CDR2 FQNEAQ (reference sequence). CDR3 length: 18 amino acids. CDR3 DNA sequence: TGTGCCAGCAGCCACAGACAGGGAGAGGTTAGTTCTGGAAACACCATATATTTT. This encodes CASSHRQGEVSSGNTIYF.

CDR3 bases: TGTGCCATCAGTACTGCAGGGGGCTCTGGAAACACCATATATTTT. It encodes CAISTAGGSGNTIYF. The chain combines TRBV10-3 with TRBJ1-3; 7 bases align to TRBD1. The CDR3 covers 15 residues. J gave up 0 bases and V 5 bases, and 4 bases lay outside the gene matches. Germline CDR1 is ENHRY and CDR2 is SYGVKD.

The CDR3 coding sequence is TGTGCCAGTAGTATCAAAGCGGGAGTTGGAGATACGCAGTATTTT. This codes for CASSIKAGVGDTQYF. The chain has TRBV19 and TRBJ2-3; 8 nucleotides match TRBD2. This CDR3 contains 15 residues. The trim removed 3 bases at V and 5 bases at J, leaving 7 bases unmatched. CDR1 is LNHDA and CDR2 is SQIVND in the germline V gene (reference sequence).

The chain uses TRBV6-5 and TRBJ2-2, with D possibly matching TRBD1 (6 bases). The CDR3 length is 14 residues. Germline lookup yields CDR1 MNHEY and CDR2 SVGAGI. The V end lost 6 bases, the J end lost 2 bases, and 10 bases lay between the germline ends. The CDR3, as DNA: TGTGCCAGCAGGCTAGGGGGAAACACCGGGGAGCTGTTTTTT. Amino acid sequence: CASRLGGNTGELFF.

This sequence joins TRBV5-1 and TRBJ1-2, with a weak D call TRBD1 (6 bases). Germline V gives CDR1 SGHRS, CDR2 YFSETQ. V was trimmed by 4 bases and J by 5 bases, leaving 15 bases between them. The CDR3 totals 14 residues. The CDR3 sequence is CASSVTTGRYGYTF. CDR3 coding DNA: TGCGCCAGCAGCGTAACGACAGGCCGGTATGGCTACACCTTC.

The V call is TRBV7-6, the J call TRBJ2-3, with 7 bases aligning to TRBD2. V shed 6 bases and J 2 bases; nucleotides not matched to a gene: 8. There are 15 residues in the CDR3. CDR1 and CDR2 (germline): SGHVS, FNYEAQ. The CDR3: CASRPQAGFTDTQYF. CDR3 nucleotides: TGTGCCAGCAGACCACAAGCGGGGTTCACAGATACGCAGTATTTT.

The chain recombines TRBV5-1 with TRBJ2-2, with 7 bases lining up with TRBD2. Trimming took 10 bases from V and 3 from J; bases not matched to a gene: 9. The germline V gene encodes CDR1 SGHRS and CDR2 YFSETQ. There are 14 residues in the CDR3. This CDR3 is CASKYGGDTGELFF. The DNA for the CDR3 is TGCGCCTCAAAATATGGGGGGGACACCGGGGAGCTGTTTTTT.

Here the CDR3 reads CASSDQGGREQFF. As DNA, the CDR3 is TGTGCCAGCAGTGATCAAGGGGGCAGGGAGCAGTTCTTC. This chain links TRBV6-4 with TRBJ2-1; 7 nucleotides align to TRBD1. Germline V gene data show CDR1 as MRHNA and CDR2 as SNTAGT. After removal of 3 bases from V and 10 bases from J, the junction contained 6 bases not matched to a gene. The CDR3 totals 13 residues.

A note on this clone: One end of the junction does not line up with germline, which may come from a read error. This chain uses TRBV5-1 with TRBJ2-7; 10 positions match TRBD1. The V gene's germline CDR1 is SGHRS and CDR2 YFSETQ. The CDR3 sequence is 12 residues long. The chain's CDR3 is CASSLGQGVVAF. The CDR3 DNA reads as TGCGCCAGCAGCCTAGGACAGGGGGTAGTTGCCTTC.

The chain links TRBV10-3 to TRBJ2-7; possible D gene TRBD2, 5 bases. With 8 bases removed from V and 5 bases from J, the gap between germline ends came to 16 bases. Germline lookup yields CDR1 ENHRY and CDR2 SYGVKD. The CDR3 extends over 13 amino acids. CDR3 protein: CAIRLFEEDEQYF. CDR3 coding DNA: TGTGCCATCCGCCTATTTGAGGAGGACGAGCAGTACTTC.

The chain carries TRBV6-4 and TRBJ2-1; 10 bases map to TRBD1. Germline-derived CDR1 and CDR2 are MRHNA and SNTAGT. The CDR3 has 17 residues. Trimming cost V 6 bases and J 9 bases; bases outside gene matches: 17. The CDR3, as DNA: TGTGCCAGCAGCCCGCACCCGACAGGGGGCGGCCGAGGTGAGCAGTTCTTC. Translating it yields CASSPHPTGGGRGEQFF.

In nucleotides, the CDR3 is TGTGCCAGCAGCCTTATCACAGATACGCAGTATTTT. This sequence encodes CASSLITDTQYF. The chain combines TRBV7-6 with TRBJ2-3, with D unresolved. V was cut by 5 bases and J by 2 bases, with 5 bases left in between. There are 12 residues in the CDR3. Germline V gene sequence: CDR1 SGHVS, CDR2 FNYEAQ.

The V and J genes are TRBV30 and TRBJ2-5; maybe TRBD2 (6 bases). The V end was cut by 0 bases, the J end by 4 bases, with 15 bases between. The CDR3 runs 15 residues. Germline CDR1 and CDR2: GTSNPN and SVGIG (reference sequence). The CDR3 sequence is CAWSVSGSAVETQYF. CDR3 bases: TGTGCCTGGAGTGTGTCCGGGAGCGCGGTAGAGACCCAGTACTTC.

The chain employs TRBV19 and TRBJ1-2, with 7 bases lining up with TRBD1. The J segment lost 3 bases and the V segment lost 2 bases, leaving 9 bases of the junction unmatched. Germline values: CDR1 LNHDA, CDR2 SQIVND (reference sequence). This CDR3 contains 16 residues. The CDR3 coding sequence is TGTGCCAGTAGTATAAAGCAACGAGGGGGCGACTATGGCTACACCTTC. Translation: CASSIKQRGGDYGYTF.

J is TRBJ1-2 and V is TRBV7-9, with D perhaps TRBD1 (5 bases). The V gene's germline CDR1 is SEHNR and CDR2 FQNEAQ (reference sequence). Trimming took 3 bases from V and 6 from J, leaving 14 bases between them. The CDR3 runs 14 residues. The CDR3 here is CASSFGALGDGYTF. CDR3 DNA: TGTGCCAGCAGCTTTGGGGCTCTAGGTGATGGCTACACCTTC.

The chain carries TRBV29-1 and TRBJ1-2; TRBD1 might be the D (6 bases). This CDR3 region has 11 residues. V was cut by 7 bases and J by 8 bases, with 14 bases left in between. CDR1 and CDR2 (germline): SQVTM, ANQGSEA. The DNA of the CDR3 is TGCAGCGCGAGGGGGGGCGGAGGCTACACCTTC. Encoded protein: CSARGGGGYTF.

The rearrangement joins TRBV4-2 to TRBJ1-2; D gene uncertain. This CDR3 spans 13 amino acids. The ends were cut back, 1 base at V and 8 bases at J, with 11 bases in the middle. Germline values: CDR1 LGHNA, CDR2 YNFKEQ. The CDR3 reads CASSQVQDFGYTF. CDR3 bases: TGTGCCAGCAGCCAAGTTCAGGATTTCGGCTACACCTTC.